The rows below give T cell receptor beta chains drawn from one sample of a study of blood T cell repertoires in COVID-19. The assay was immunoSEQ multiplex PCR, and TCRdb's table has in-frame clones only and misses some. The table includes roughly 100,000 clones, 85% to 90% detected once. The sequenced sample consisted of peripheral blood. Receptor source: a human donor in a cohort sampled during active COVID-19. The CDR3 runs from the conserved cysteine through the conserved F or W. D genes are given only for firm matches. Size is omitted from some rows. Given values are once, few, many or a class for expanded clones.

D gene	V gene	J gene	clone size	CDR3 DNA	CDR3 protein
.	TRBV10-3	TRBJ1-1	.	TGTGCCATCAGTGAGTCAGACAGACCCACTGAAGCTTTCTTT	CAISESDRPTEAFF
.	TRBV9	TRBJ1-1	.	TGTGCCAGCAGCGTAGGCGCAGGGTTGAACACTGAAGCTTTCTTT	CASSVGAGLNTEAFF
.	TRBV20-1	TRBJ1-4	.	TGCAGTGCTAGTCGGCCGGGGATCGGAGAAAAACTGTTTTTT	CSASRPGIGEKLFF
.	TRBV18	TRBJ1-2	.	TGTGCCAGCTCACCACCTATAGAGAACTATGGCTACACCTTC	CASSPPIENYGYTF
TRBD1	TRBV19	TRBJ1-2	.	TGTGCCAGTAATTTAGGACAGGGCCGAACTAACTATGGCTACACCTTC	CASNLGQGRTNYGYTF
TRBD2	TRBV19	TRBJ2-3	few	TGTGCCAGTAGCTTGGAGCGGGGGAGAGATACGCAGTATTTT	CASSLERGRDTQYF
TRBD2	TRBV29-1	TRBJ2-5	.	TGCAGCGTTGAAGGACTAGCGGGACTGCCGCCGTACTTC	CSVEGLAGLPPYF
TRBD1	TRBV28	TRBJ1-5	.	TGTGCCAGCAGCCCCCTTCCGGGACAGAATCAGCCCCAGCATTTT	CASSPLPGQNQPQHF
TRBD2	TRBV28	TRBJ2-5	once	TGTGCCAGCAGTTGGGATCTAGCGGACCAAGAGACCCAGTACTTC	CASSWDLADQETQYF
.	TRBV30	TRBJ2-6	.	TGTGCCTGGAGTAGAGGGCTAGGGGCCAACGTCCTGACTTTC	CAWSRGLGANVLTF
.	TRBV21-1	TRBJ2-5	.	TGTGCCAGCAGCACCGCCAGGGTGGCGGAGACCCAGTACTTC	CASSTARVAETQYF